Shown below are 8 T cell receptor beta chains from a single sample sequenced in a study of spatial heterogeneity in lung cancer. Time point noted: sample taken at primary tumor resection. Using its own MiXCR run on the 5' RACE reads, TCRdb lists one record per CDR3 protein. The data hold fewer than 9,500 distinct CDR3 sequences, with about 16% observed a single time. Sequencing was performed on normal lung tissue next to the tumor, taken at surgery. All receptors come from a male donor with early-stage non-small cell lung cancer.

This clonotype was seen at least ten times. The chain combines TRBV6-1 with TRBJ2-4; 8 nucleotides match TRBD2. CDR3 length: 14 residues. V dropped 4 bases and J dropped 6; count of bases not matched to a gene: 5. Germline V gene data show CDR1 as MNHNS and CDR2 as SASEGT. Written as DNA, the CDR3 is TGTGCCAGCAGTGTAGCCACTAGCGGAAACATTCAGTACTTC. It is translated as CASSVATSGNIQYF.

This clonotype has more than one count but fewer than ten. CDR3 DNA: TGTGCCAGCAGCTTAACGGGGACTTCCCCCGCGGATGAGCAGTTCTTC. This gives the protein CASSLTGTSPADEQFF. This chain joins TRBV7-3 and TRBJ2-1; perhaps TRBD2 as D (6 bases). This CDR3 is 16 amino acids long. Trimming shortened V by 0 bases and J by 8 bases, and 17 bases separated the two germline ends. Per the germline V gene, CDR1 is SGHTA and CDR2 is FQGTGA.

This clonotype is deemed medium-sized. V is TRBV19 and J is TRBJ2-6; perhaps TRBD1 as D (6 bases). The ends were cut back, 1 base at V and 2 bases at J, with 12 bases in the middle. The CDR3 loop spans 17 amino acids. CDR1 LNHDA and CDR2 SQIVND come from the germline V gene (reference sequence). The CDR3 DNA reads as TGTGCCAGTAGTATAGGGTCGGCAGGGGCTGGGGCCAACGTCCTGACTTTC. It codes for CASSIGSAGAGANVLTF.

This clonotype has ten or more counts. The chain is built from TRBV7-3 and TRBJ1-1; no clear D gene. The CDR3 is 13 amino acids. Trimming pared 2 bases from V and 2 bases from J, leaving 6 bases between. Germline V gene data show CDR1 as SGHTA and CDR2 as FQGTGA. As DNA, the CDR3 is TGTGCCAGCAGCTTACGAATCAACACTGAAGCTTTCTTT. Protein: CASSLRINTEAFF.

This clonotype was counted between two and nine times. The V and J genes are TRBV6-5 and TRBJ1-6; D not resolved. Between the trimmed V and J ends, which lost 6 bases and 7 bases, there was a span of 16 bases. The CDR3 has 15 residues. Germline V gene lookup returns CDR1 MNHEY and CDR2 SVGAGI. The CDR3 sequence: CASSPRGPRNSPLHF. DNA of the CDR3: TGTGCCAGCAGCCCCCGAGGGCCAAGGAATTCACCCCTCCACTTT.

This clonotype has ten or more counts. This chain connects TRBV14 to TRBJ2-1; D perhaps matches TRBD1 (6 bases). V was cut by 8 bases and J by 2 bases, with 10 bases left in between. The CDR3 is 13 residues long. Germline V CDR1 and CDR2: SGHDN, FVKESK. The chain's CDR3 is CASGGMTYNEQFF. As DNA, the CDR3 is TGTGCCAGCGGGGGCATGACCTACAATGAGCAGTTCTTC.

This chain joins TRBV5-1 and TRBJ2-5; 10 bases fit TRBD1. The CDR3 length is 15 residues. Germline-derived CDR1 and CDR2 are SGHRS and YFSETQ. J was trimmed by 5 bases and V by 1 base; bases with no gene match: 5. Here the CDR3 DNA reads TGCGCCAGCAGCTTGTTTAGGACAGGGGGTGAGACCCAGTACTTC. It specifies CASSLFRTGGETQYF.

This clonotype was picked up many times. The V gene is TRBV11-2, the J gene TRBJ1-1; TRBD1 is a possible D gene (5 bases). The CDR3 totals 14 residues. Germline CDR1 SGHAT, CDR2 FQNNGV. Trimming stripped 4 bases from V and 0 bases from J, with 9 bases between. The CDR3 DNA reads TGTGCCAGCAGCTACGACAGTATGAACACTGAAGCTTTCTTT. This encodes CASSYDSMNTEAFF. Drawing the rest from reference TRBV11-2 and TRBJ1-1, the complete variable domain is EAGVAQSPRYKIIEKRQSVAFWCNPISGHATLYWYQQILGQGPKLLIQFQNNGVVDDSQLPKDRFSAERLKGVDSTLKIQPAKLEDSAVYLCASSYDSMNTEAFFGQGTRLTVV.